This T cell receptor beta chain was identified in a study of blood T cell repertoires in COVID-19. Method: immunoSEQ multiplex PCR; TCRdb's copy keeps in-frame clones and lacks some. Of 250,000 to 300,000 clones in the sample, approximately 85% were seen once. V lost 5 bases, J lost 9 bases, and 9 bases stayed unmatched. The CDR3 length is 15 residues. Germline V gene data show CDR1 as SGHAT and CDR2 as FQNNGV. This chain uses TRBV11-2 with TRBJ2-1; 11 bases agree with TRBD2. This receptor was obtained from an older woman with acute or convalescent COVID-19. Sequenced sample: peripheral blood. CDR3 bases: TGTGCCAGCAGCCCGCGGACTAGCGGGTGGGGTGAGCAGTTCTTC. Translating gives CASSPRTSGWGEQFF.